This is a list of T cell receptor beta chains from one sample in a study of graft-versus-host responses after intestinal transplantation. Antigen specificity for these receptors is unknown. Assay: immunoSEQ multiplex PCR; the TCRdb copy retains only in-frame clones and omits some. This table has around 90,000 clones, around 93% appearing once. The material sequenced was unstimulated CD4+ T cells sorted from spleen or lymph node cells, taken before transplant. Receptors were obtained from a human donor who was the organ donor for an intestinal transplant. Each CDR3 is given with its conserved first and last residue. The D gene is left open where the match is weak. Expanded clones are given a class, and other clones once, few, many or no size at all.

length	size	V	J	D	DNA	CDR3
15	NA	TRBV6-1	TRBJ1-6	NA	TGTGCCAGCAGTGAAGATCGGGGCAAGGTCTCACCCCTCCACTTT	CASSEDRGKVSPLHF
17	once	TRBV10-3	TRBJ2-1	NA	TGTGCCATCAGTGAGTCCCTTTTGGGGGGGGGCCGGAATGAGCAGTTCTTC	CAISESLLGGGRNEQFF
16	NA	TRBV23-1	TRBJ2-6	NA	TGCGCCAGCAGTCAATCGGAAGGGCCGGGGGCCAACGTCCTGACTTTC	CASSQSEGPGANVLTF
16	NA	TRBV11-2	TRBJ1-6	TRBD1	TGTGCCAGCAGCCGATCCGGGACAGGGTTGAATTCACCCCTCCACTTT	CASSRSGTGLNSPLHF
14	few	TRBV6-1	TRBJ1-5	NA	TGTGCCAGCAGTGAAGCCAGCCTTAATCAGCCCCAGCATTTT	CASSEASLNQPQHF
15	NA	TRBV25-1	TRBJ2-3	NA	TGTGCCAGCAGTGAATCCGGGATCTTAGCAGATACGCAGTATTTT	CASSESGILADTQYF
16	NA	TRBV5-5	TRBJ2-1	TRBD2	TGTGCCAGCAGCAAACTAACTAGCGTCCAATCCAATGAGCAGTTCTTC	CASSKLTSVQSNEQFF
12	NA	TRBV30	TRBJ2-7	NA	TGTGCCTGGACAGGGTCCAACTACGAGCAGTACTTC	CAWTGSNYEQYF
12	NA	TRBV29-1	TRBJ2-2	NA	TGCAGCGCGTCCGACTTTCCTGGGGAGCTGTTTTTT	CSASDFPGELFF
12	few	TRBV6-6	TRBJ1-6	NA	TGTGCCAGCAGGGGGTCGGTGGGACCCCTCCACTTT	CASRGSVGPLHF
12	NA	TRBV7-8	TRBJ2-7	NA	TGTGCCAGCAGCCCTGGATCCTACGAGCAGTACTTC	CASSPGSYEQYF
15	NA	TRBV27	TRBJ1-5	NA	TGTGCCAGCAGAGCCCTGGACAGACTAAATCAGCCCCAGCATTTT	CASRALDRLNQPQHF
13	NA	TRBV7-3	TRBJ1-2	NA	TGTGCCAGCAGCTCGGGGATTAACTATGGCTACACCTTC	CASSSGINYGYTF
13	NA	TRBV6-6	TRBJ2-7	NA	TGTGCCAGCAGTCGGGGACAATCCTACGAGCAGTACTTC	CASSRGQSYEQYF
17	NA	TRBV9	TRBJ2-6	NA	TGTGCCAGCAGCCAGCGGGGGGACAGGTCTGGGGCCAACGTCCTGACTTTC	CASSQRGDRSGANVLTF
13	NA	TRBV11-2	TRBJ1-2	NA	TGTGCCAGCAGCCGGGACGGAAACTATGGCTACACCTTC	CASSRDGNYGYTF
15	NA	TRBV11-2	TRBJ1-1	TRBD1	TGTGCCAGCACCCTACAGGGGGGGTGGAACACTGAAGCTTTCTTT	CASTLQGGWNTEAFF
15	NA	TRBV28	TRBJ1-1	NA	TGTGCCAGCAGTTTCTTATCCAGGGAGAACACTGAAGCTTTCTTT	CASSFLSRENTEAFF
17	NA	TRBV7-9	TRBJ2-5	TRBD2	TGTGCCAGCAGCTGGGGACTAGCGGGGGGCTGGCAAGAGACCCAGTACTTC	CASSWGLAGGWQETQYF
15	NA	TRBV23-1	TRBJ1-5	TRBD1	TGCGCCAGCAGTGCCGGGACAGCCAGCAATCAGCCCCAGCATTTT	CASSAGTASNQPQHF
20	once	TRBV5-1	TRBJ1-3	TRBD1	TGCGCCAGCAGCGCAAGGACCGGGACAGATTACTACGACTCTGGAAACACCATATATTTT	CASSARTGTDYYDSGNTIYF
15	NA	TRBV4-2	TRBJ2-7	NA	TGTGCCAGCAGTCAGAGCGGGCCGAGCCCCTACGAGCAGTACTTC	CASSQSGPSPYEQYF
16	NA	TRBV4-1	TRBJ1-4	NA	TGCGCCAGCAGCCAGGCTTCCGGGACGGGATATGAAAAACTGTTTTTT	CASSQASGTGYEKLFF
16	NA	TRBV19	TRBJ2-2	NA	TGTGCCAGTAGTCCCGGGGGCGCCTTGGGAACCGGGGAGCTGTTTTTT	CASSPGGALGTGELFF
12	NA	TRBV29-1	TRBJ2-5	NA	TGCAGCGTTGAAATGGGGTCGGAGACCCAGTACTTC	CSVEMGSETQYF
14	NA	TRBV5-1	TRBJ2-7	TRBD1	TGCGCCAGCAGCGTAGGACAGGGTGGGTACGAGCAGTACTTC	CASSVGQGGYEQYF
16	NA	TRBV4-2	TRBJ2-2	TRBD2	TGTGCCAGCAGCCAAGATCGCCTAGCGGGGGCCGGGGAGCTGTTTTTT	CASSQDRLAGAGELFF
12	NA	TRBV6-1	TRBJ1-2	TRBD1	TGTGCCAGCGGACAGGGGAACTATGGCTACACCTTC	CASGQGNYGYTF
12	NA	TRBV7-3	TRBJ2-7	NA	TGTGCCAGCGCAGGGGTCCACTACGAGCAGTACTTC	CASAGVHYEQYF
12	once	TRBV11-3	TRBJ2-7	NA	TGTGCCAGCAGCCCGGGCCGCTACGAGCAGTACTTC	CASSPGRYEQYF
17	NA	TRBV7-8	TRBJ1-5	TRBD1	TGTGCCAGCAGCTTACAGGGGGCACTTGTGTCGAATCAGCCCCAGCATTTT	CASSLQGALVSNQPQHF
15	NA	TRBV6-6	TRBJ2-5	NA	TGTGCCAGCAGCCCTCAATTAGGGGACCAAGAGACCCAGTACTTC	CASSPQLGDQETQYF